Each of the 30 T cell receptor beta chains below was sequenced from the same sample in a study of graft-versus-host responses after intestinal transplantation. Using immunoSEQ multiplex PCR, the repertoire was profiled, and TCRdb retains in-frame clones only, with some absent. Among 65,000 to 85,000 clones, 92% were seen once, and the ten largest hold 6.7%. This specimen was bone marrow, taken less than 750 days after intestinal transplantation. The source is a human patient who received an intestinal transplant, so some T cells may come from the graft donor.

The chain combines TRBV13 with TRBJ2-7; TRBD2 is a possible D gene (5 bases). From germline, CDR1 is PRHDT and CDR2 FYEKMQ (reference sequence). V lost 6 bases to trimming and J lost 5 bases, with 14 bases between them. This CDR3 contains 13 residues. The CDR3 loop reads CASSSGRGHEQYF. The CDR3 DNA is TGTGCCAGCAGTTCGGGAAGAGGACACGAGCAGTACTTC.

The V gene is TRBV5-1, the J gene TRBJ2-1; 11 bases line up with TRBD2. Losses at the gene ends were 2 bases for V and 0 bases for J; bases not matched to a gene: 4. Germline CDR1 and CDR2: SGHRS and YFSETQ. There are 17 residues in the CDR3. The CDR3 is CASSLGTSGFSYNEQFF. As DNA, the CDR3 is TGCGCCAGCAGCTTAGGGACTAGCGGCTTCTCCTACAATGAGCAGTTCTTC.

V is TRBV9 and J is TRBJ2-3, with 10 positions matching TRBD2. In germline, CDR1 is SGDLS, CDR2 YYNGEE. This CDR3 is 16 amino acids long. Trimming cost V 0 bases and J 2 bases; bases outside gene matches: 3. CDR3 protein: CASSVASGSLTDTQYF. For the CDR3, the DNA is TGTGCCAGCAGCGTAGCTAGCGGGAGTCTCACAGATACGCAGTATTTT.

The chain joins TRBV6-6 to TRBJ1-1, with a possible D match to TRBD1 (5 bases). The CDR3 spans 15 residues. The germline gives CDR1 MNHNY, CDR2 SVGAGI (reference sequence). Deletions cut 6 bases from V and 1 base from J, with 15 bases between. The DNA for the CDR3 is TGTGCCAGCAGGGGGGAACGCGACTGGAACACTGAAGCTTTCTTT. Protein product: CASRGERDWNTEAFF.

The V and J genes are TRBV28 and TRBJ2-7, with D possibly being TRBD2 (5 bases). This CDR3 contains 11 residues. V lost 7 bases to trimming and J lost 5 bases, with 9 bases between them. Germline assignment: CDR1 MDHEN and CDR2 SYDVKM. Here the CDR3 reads CASTTRHEQYF. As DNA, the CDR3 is TGTGCCAGCACCACTAGGCACGAGCAGTACTTC.

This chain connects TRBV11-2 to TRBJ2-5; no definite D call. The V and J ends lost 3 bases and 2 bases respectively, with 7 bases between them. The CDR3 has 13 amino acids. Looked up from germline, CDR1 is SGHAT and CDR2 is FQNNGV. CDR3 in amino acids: CASSFAAQETQYF. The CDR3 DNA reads TGTGCCAGCAGCTTTGCCGCGCAAGAGACCCAGTACTTC.

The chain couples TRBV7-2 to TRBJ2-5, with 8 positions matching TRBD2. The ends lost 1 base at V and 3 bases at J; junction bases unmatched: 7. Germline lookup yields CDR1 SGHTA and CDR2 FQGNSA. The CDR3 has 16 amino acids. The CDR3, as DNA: TGTGCCAGCAGCTTAGGGCTGCTAGCGGGTGAAGAGACCCAGTACTTC. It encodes CASSLGLLAGEETQYF.

This CDR3 is CASSFEIDGTQYF. For the CDR3, the DNA is TGTGCCAGCAGCTTCGAAATAGATGGGACCCAGTACTTC. The V gene is TRBV7-9, the J gene TRBJ2-5; unclear D gene. CDR1 and CDR2 (germline): SEHNR, FQNEAQ (reference sequence). CDR3 size: 13 residues. Trimming pared 3 bases from V and 7 bases from J, leaving 12 bases between.

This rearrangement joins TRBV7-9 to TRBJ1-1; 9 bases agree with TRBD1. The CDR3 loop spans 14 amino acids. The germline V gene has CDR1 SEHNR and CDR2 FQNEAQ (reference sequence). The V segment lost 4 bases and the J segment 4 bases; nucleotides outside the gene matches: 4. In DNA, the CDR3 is TGTGCCAGCAGCTGGACAGGGGAGGGCACTGAAGCTTTCTTT. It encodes CASSWTGEGTEAFF.

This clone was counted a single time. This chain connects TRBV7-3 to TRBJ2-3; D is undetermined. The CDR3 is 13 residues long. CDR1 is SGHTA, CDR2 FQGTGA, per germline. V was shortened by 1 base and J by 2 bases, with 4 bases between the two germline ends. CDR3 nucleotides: TGTGCCAGCAGCTTAAGCCTCACAGATACGCAGTATTTT. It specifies CASSLSLTDTQYF.

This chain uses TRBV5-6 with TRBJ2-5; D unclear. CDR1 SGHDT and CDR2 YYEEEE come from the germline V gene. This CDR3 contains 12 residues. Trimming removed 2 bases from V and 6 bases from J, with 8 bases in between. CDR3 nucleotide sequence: TGTGCCAGCAGCTTTGACTGGAAGACCCAGTACTTC. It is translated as CASSFDWKTQYF.

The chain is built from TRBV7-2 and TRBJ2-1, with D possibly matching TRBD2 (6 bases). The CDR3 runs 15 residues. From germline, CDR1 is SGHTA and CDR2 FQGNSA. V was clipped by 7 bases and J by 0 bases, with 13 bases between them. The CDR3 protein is CASIDSGNSYNEQFF. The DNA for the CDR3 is TGTGCCAGCATCGATAGCGGAAACTCCTACAATGAGCAGTTCTTC.

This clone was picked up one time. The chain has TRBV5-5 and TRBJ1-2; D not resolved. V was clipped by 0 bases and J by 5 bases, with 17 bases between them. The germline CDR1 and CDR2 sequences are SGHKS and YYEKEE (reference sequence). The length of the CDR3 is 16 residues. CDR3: CASSLAWVPPRYGYTF. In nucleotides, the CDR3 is TGTGCCAGCAGCTTGGCCTGGGTCCCCCCCCGATATGGCTACACCTTC. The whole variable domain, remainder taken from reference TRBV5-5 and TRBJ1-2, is DAGVTQSPTHLIKTRGQQVTLRCSPISGHKSVSWYQQVLGQGPQFIFQYYEKEERGRGNFPDRFSARQFPNYSSELNVNALLLGDSALYLCASSLAWVPPRYGYTFGSGTRLTVV.

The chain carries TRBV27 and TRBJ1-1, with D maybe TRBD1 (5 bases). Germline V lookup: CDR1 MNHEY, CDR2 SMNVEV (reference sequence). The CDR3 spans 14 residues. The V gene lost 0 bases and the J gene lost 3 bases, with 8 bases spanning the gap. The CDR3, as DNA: TGTGCCAGCAGTTTATCAGGAGGGGACACTGAAGCTTTCTTT. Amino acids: CASSLSGGDTEAFF.

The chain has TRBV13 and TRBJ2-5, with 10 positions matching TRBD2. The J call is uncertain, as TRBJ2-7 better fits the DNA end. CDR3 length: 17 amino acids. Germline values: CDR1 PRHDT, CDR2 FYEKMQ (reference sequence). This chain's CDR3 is CASSLLSLAGGTYEQYF. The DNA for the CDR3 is TGTGCCAGCAGCTTATTATCCTTAGCGGGAGGCACCTACGAGCAGTACTTC.

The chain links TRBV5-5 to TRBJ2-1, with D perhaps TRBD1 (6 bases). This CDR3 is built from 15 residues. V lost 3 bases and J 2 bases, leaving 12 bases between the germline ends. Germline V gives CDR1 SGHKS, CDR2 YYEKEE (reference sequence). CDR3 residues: CASSSLDRTYNEQFF. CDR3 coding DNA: TGTGCCAGCAGCTCATTGGACAGAACCTACAATGAGCAGTTCTTC.

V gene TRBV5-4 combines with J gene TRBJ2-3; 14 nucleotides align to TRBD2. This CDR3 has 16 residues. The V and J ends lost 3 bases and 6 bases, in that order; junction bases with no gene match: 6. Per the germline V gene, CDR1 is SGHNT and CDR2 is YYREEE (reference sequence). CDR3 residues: CASSSRTSGRIDTQYF. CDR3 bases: TGTGCCAGCAGCTCGAGGACTAGCGGGAGGATTGATACGCAGTATTTT.

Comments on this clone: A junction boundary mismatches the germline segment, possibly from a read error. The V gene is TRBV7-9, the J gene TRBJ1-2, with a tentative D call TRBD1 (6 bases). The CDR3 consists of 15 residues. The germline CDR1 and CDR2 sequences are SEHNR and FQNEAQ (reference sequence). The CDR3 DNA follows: TGTGCCAGCAACTTAGGACAGTCGGTTCATGATGGCTACACCTTC. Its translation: CASNLGQSVHDGYTF.

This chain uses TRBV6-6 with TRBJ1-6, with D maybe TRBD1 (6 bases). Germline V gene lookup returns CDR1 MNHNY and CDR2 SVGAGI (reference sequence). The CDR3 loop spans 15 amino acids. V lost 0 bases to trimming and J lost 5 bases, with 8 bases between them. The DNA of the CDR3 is TGTGCCAGCAGTTACTCGACAGGAAATAATTCACCCCTCCACTTT. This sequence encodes CASSYSTGNNSPLHF.

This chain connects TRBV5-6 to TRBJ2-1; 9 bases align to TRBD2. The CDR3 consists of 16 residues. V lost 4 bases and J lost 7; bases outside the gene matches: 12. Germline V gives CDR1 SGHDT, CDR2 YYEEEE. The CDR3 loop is CASSQPSGLAGNEQFF. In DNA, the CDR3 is TGTGCCAGCAGCCAGCCCTCGGGGCTAGCGGGGAATGAGCAGTTCTTC.

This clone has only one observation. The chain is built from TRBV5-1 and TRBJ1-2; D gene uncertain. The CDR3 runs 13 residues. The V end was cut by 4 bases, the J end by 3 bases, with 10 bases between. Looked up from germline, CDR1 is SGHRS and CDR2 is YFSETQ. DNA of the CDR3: TGCGCCAGCAGCATAACTGAGGACTATGGCTACACCTTC. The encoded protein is CASSITEDYGYTF. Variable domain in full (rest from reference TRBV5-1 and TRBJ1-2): KAGVTQTPRYLIKTRGQQVTLSCSPISGHRSVSWYQQTPGQGLQFLFEYFSETQRNKGNFPGRFSGRQFSNSRSEMNVSTLELGDSALYLCASSITEDYGYTFGSGTRLTVV.

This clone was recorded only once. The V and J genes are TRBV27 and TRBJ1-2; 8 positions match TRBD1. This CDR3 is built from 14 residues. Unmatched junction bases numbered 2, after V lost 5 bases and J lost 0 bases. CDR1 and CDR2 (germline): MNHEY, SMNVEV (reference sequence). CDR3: CASSPRGPNYGYTF. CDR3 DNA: TGTGCCAGCAGTCCCAGGGGGCCTAACTATGGCTACACCTTC.

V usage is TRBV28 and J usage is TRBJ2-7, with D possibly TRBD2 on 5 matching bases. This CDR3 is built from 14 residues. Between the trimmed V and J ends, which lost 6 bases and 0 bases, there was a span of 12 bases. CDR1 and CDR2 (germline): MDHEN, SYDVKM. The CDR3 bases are TGTGCCAGCAGCACACCTGGGAGCTCCTACGAGCAGTACTTC. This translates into CASSTPGSSYEQYF.

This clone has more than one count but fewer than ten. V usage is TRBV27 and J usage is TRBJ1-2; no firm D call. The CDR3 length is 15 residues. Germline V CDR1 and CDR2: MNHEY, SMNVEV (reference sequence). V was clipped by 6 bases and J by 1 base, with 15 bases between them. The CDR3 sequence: CASSPTGQINYGYTF. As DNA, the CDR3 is TGTGCCAGCAGCCCCACCGGCCAAATTAACTATGGCTACACCTTC.

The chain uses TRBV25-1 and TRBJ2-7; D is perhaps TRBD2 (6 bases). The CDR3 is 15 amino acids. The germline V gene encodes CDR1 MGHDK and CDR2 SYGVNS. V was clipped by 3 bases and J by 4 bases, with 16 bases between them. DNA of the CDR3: TGTGCCAGCAGTGATGGGACGGCTGCGGGATACGAGCAGTACTTC. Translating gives CASSDGTAAGYEQYF.

CDR3 sequence (DNA): TGTGCCAGCACTCGAGGGACAGGGCCTCAAGAGACCCAGTACTTC. Translated, it gives CASTRGTGPQETQYF. The rearrangement uses TRBV6-1 and TRBJ2-5; TRBD1 matches at 9 bases. The germline V gene has CDR1 MNHNS and CDR2 SASEGT. The CDR3 loop spans 15 amino acids. With 7 bases clipped from V and 2 bases from J, the junction kept 8 bases outside the gene matches.

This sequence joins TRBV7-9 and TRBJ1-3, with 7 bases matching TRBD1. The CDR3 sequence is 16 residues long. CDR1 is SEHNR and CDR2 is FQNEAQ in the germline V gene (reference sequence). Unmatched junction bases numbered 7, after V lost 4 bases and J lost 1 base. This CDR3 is CASSSKGQASGNTIYF. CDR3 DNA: TGTGCCAGCAGCTCTAAAGGACAGGCTTCTGGAAACACCATATATTTT.

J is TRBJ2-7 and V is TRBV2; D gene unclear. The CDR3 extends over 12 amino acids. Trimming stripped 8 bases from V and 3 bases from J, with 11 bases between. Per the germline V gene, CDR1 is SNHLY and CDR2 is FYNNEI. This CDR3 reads CASGVSDYEQYF. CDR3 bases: TGTGCCAGCGGAGTCTCGGACTACGAGCAGTACTTC.

The CDR3 region has the DNA TGTGCCAGTAGTATCGGGTCCGGGAGCTCCTACAATGAGCAGTTCTTC. Translating it yields CASSIGSGSSYNEQFF. The genes are TRBV19 and TRBJ2-1, with D possibly being TRBD2 (6 bases). CDR1 and CDR2 (germline): LNHDA, SQIVND (reference sequence). The CDR3 runs to 16 residues. The V gene lost 3 bases and the J gene lost 0 bases, with 12 bases spanning the gap.

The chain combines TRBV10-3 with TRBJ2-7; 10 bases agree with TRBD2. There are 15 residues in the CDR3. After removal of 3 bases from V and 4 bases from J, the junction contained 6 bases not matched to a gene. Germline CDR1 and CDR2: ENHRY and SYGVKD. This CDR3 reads CAISDGAGGSYEQYF. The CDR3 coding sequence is TGTGCCATCAGTGACGGAGCGGGAGGGTCTTACGAGCAGTACTTC.